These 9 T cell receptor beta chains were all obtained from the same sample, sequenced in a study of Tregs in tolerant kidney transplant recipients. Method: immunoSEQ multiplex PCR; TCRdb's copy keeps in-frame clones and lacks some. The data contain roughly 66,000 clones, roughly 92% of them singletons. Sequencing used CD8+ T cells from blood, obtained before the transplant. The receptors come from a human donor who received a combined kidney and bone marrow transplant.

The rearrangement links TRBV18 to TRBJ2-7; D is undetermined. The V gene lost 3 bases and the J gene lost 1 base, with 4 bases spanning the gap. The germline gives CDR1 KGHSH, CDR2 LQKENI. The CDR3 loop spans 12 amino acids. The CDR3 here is CASSPTSYEQYF. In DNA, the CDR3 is TGTGCCAGCTCACCGACATCCTACGAGCAGTACTTC.

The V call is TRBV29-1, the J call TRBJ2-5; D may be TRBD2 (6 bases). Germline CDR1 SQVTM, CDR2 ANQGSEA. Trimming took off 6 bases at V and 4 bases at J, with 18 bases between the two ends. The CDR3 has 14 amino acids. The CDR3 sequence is CSVVTGSGLETQYF. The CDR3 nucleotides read TGCAGCGTCGTGACTGGCAGCGGGCTAGAGACCCAGTACTTC.

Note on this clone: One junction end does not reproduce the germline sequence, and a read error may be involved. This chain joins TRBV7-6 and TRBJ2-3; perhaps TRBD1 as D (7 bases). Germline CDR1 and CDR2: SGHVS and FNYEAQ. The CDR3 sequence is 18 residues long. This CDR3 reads CVSSLGTGVSGWADTQYF. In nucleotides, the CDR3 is TGTGTCAGCAGCTTAGGCACAGGGGTTAGCGGTTGGGCAGATACGCAGTATTTT.

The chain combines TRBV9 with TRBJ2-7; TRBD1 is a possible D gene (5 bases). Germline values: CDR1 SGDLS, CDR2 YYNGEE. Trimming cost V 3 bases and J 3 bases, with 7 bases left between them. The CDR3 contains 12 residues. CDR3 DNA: TGTGCCAGCAGCGGAGACAGCTACGAGCAGTACTTC. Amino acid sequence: CASSGDSYEQYF.

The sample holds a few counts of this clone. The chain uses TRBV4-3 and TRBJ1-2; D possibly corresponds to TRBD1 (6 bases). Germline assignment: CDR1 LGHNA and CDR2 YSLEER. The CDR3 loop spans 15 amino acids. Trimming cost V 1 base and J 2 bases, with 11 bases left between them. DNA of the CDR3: TGCGCCAGCAGCCAAGGGGGGGGCAGCAACTATGGCTACACCTTC. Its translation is CASSQGGGSNYGYTF.

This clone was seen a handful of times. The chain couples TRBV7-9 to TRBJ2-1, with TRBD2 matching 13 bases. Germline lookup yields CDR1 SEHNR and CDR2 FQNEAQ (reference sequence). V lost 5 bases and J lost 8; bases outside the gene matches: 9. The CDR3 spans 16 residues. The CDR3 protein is CASSGQGTSGMDEQFF. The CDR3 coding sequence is TGTGCCAGCAGCGGTCAGGGGACTAGCGGGATGGATGAGCAGTTCTTC.

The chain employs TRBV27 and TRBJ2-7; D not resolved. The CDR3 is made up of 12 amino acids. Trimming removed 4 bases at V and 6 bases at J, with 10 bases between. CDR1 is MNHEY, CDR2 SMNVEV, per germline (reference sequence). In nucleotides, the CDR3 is TGTGCCAGCAGTTGGTCGGGTCTCGAGCAGTACTTC. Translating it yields CASSWSGLEQYF.

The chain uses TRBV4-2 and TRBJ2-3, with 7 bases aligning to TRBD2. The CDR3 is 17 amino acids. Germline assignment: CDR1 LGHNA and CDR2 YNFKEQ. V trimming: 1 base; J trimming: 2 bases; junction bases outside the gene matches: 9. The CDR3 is CASSQGPTSDNTDTQYF. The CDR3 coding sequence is TGTGCCAGCAGCCAAGGTCCTACTAGCGACAACACAGATACGCAGTATTTT.

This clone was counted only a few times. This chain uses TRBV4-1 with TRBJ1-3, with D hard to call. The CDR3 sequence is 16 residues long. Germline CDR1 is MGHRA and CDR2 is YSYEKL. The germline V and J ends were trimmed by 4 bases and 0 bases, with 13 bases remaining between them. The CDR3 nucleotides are TGCGCCAGCAGCCCACGTGGTCGGGACTCTGGAAACACCATATATTTT. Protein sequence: CASSPRGRDSGNTIYF.